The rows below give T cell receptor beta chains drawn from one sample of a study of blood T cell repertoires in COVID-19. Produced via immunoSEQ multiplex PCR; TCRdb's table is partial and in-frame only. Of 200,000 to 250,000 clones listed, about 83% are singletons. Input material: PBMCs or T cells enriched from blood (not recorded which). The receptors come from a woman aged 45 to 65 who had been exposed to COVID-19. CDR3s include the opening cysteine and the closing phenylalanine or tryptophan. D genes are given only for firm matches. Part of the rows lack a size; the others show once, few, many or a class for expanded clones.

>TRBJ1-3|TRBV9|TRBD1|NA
CASSTSGQGLTSGNTIYF
TGTGCCAGCAGCACGTCGGGACAGGGGCTTACCTCTGGAAACACCATATATTTT
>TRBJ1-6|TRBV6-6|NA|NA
CASSYQQGNHSPLHF
TGTGCCAGCAGTTACCAACAGGGTAATCATTCACCCCTCCACTTT
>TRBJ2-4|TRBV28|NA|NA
CASRGVGAKNIQYF
TGTGCCAGCAGAGGAGTGGGGGCTAAAAACATTCAGTACTTC
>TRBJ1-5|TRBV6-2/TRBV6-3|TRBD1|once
CASSHPRTGKYQPQHF
TGTGCCAGCAGCCATCCAAGGACAGGGAAATATCAGCCCCAGCATTTT
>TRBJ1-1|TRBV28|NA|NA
CASTGTGEAFF
TGTGCCAGCACCGGTACAGGGGAAGCTTTCTTT
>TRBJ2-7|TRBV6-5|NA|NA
CASSPAGGRYEQYF
TGTGCCAGCAGCCCCGCGGGCGGACGCTACGAGCAGTACTTC
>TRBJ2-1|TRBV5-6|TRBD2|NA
CASSLLAGENEQFF
TGTGCCAGCAGCTTGTTAGCGGGGGAGAATGAGCAGTTCTTC
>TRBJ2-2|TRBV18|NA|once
CASSPQRQELTGELFF
TGTGCCAGCTCACCACAACGCCAGGAATTGACCGGGGAGCTGTTTTTT
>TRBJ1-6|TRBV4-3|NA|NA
CASSRDGVNSPLHF
TGCGCCAGCAGCCGTGACGGGGTCAATTCACCCCTCCACTTT
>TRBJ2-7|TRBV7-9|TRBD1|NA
CASSKPGQGQYEQYF
TGTGCCAGCAGCAAACCGGGACAGGGACAATACGAGCAGTACTTC
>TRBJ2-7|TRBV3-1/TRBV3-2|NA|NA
CASSQNLGGASYEQYF
TGTGCCAGCAGCCAAAATCTAGGCGGGGCTTCCTACGAGCAGTACTTC
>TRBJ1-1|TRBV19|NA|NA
CASSIVLDGTEAFF
TGTGCCAGTAGTATAGTGTTAGATGGTACTGAAGCTTTCTTT
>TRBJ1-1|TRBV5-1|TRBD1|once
CASSSTRSTGDSEAFF
TGCGCCAGCAGCTCTACCCGATCGACAGGGGATTCTGAAGCTTTCTTT
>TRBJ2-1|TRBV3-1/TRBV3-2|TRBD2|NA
CASSPWGGNEQFF
TGTGCCAGCAGCCCCTGGGGAGGGAATGAGCAGTTCTTC
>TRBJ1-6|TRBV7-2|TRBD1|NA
CASSRYRDRGHNSPLHF
TGTGCCAGCAGCCGGTACCGGGACAGGGGGCATAATTCACCCCTCCACTTT
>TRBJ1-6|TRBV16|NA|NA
CASSQSVRGNNSPLHF
TGTGCCAGCAGCCAATCGGTAAGGGGTAATAATTCACCCCTCCACTTT
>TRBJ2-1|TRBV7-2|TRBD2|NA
CASSALGDLKRGGLDEQFF
TGTGCCAGCAGCGCCCTAGGGGACCTTAAGCGGGGGGGCCTCGATGAGCAGTTCTTC
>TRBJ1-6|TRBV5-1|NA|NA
CASSLDGGRLYNSPLHF
TGCGCCAGCAGCTTGGACGGAGGACGACTCTATAATTCACCCCTCCACTTT
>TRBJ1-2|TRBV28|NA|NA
CASSRGTWTNYGYTF
TGTGCCAGCAGTAGAGGGACATGGACAAACTATGGCTACACCTTC
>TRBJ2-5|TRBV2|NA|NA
CASSDLLSGKETQYF
TGTGCCAGCAGTGATTTGTTATCGGGGAAAGAGACCCAGTACTTC
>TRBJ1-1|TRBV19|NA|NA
CASSIGEAEAFF
TGTGCCAGTAGTATAGGTGAGGCTGAAGCTTTCTTT
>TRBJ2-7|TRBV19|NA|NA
CASSILSGSHEQYF
TGTGCCAGTAGTATTTTGTCGGGTTCCCACGAGCAGTACTTC
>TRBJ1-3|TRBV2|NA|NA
CASSQEGNVGF
TGTGCCAGCAGCCAGGAGGGGAATGTCGGTTTT
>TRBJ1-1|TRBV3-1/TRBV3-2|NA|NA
CASSQAGRTEAFF
TGTGCCAGCAGCCAGGCGGGGAGAACTGAAGCTTTCTTT
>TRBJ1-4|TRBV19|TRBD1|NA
CASSISGGEKLFF
TGTGCCAGTAGTATTTCAGGGGGTGAAAAACTGTTTTTT
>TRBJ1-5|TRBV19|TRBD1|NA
CASSINRGSNQPQHF
TGTGCCAGTAGTATAAACAGGGGGAGCAATCAGCCCCAGCATTTT